One sample yielded the 14 T cell receptor beta chains listed below, sequenced in a study of blood T cell repertoires in COVID-19 (dated by TCRdb to the early 2020s). Library method: the immunoSEQ multiplex PCR assay. This is the immuneACCESS table as TCRdb keeps it, with only in-frame sequences that have V and J called. A part of the clones is gone; compared with another copy, unresolved V genes explain less than half, and the rest is unexplained. The sample contains around 140,000 clones, almost 90% of them found a single time. Jointly, the top ten make up over 1.5% of the sample. The sample taken for sequencing was peripheral blood. The receptors were sampled from a woman aged 60-75 years with acute or convalescent COVID-19.

The chain joins TRBV6-1 to TRBJ1-2; the D is unclear. From germline, CDR1 is MNHNS and CDR2 SASEGT. Between the trimmed V and J ends, which lost 3 bases and 1 base, there was a span of 15 bases. This CDR3 region has 16 residues. The DNA for the CDR3 is TGTGCCAGCAGTGATTGGGCAGGTGAACGTAACTATGGCTACACCTTC. Translating gives CASSDWAGERNYGYTF.

This clone has a single count. This chain joins TRBV4-3 and TRBJ2-1; D is perhaps TRBD1 (5 bases). This CDR3 is built from 14 residues. Per germline, CDR1 LGHNA and CDR2 YSLEER. Deletions cut 4 bases from V and 0 bases from J, with 7 bases between. For the CDR3, the DNA is TGCGCCAGCAGCCGAGACAGCTCCTACAATGAGCAGTTCTTC. It encodes CASSRDSSYNEQFF.

The table lists this clone with a few counts. This chain links TRBV7-6 with TRBJ2-3, with 9 bases matching TRBD1. Unmatched junction bases numbered 3, after V lost 5 bases and J lost 0 bases. CDR1 SGHVS and CDR2 FNYEAQ come from the germline V gene. CDR3 size: 15 residues. CDR3 region: CASSRGTGSTDTQYF. The CDR3 coding sequence is TGTGCCAGCAGCCGCGGGACAGGGAGCACAGATACGCAGTATTTT.

This clone was observed a handful of times. The J gene is TRBJ2-7, the V gene TRBV7-9, with TRBD1 matching 10 bases. V was pared by 1 base and J by 1 base, with 13 bases of the junction left unmatched. This CDR3 has 19 residues. CDR1 is SEHNR, CDR2 FQNEAQ, per germline (reference sequence). CDR3 in amino acids: CASSLDLIRGTGASYEQYF. The CDR3 DNA follows: TGTGCCAGCAGCTTAGATCTTATTCGAGGGACAGGGGCTTCCTACGAGCAGTACTTC.

The V gene is TRBV27, the J gene TRBJ2-2; D remains ambiguous. CDR3 size: 14 residues. Trimming took 10 bases from V and 2 from J, leaving 14 bases between them. The V gene's germline CDR1 is MNHEY and CDR2 SMNVEV (reference sequence). The CDR3 DNA sequence: TGTGCCACCCGTAGGCAGGCTAACACCGGGGAGCTGTTTTTT. Translating it yields CATRRQANTGELFF.

The chain carries TRBV19 and TRBJ2-3; possible D gene TRBD1, 6 bases. V shed 5 bases and J shed 1 base, with 19 bases lying between them. Germline CDR1 is LNHDA and CDR2 is SQIVND (reference sequence). The CDR3 runs 17 residues. DNA for the CDR3: TGTGCCAGTAGTCCCCAGGGGAGAGAGGGTGGCACAGATACGCAGTATTTT. Protein: CASSPQGREGGTDTQYF.

The V call is TRBV28, the J call TRBJ2-5; 10 nucleotides match TRBD2. The CDR3 extends over 18 amino acids. Germline values: CDR1 MDHEN, CDR2 SYDVKM. V dropped 4 bases and J dropped 3; count of bases not matched to a gene: 14. DNA of the CDR3: TGTGCCAGCAGTTCCTCCAAAACTAGCGGGGAGGGGGAAGAGACCCAGTACTTC. Amino acid sequence: CASSSSKTSGEGEETQYF. Full variable domain (missing parts from reference TRBV28 and TRBJ2-5): DVKVTQSSRYLVKRTGEKVFLECVQDMDHENMFWYRQDPGLGLRLIYFSYDVKMKEKGDIPEGYSVSREKKERFSLILESASTNQTSMYLCASSSSKTSGEGEETQYFGPGTRLLVL.

V gene TRBV6-5 combines with J gene TRBJ1-2; possible D gene TRBD1, 5 bases. Trimming took 2 bases from V and 6 from J, leaving 10 bases between them. The CDR3 extends over 13 amino acids. The V gene's germline CDR1 is MNHEY and CDR2 SVGAGI. The CDR3 spells CASSYRVRDGYTF. The CDR3 nucleotides read TGTGCCAGCAGTTACAGGGTCAGGGATGGCTACACCTTC.

The chain couples TRBV6-7 to TRBJ2-1, with 8 bases lining up with TRBD2. TRBV6-7 is an ORF, and what it does is uncertain. Trimming at V came to 4 bases and at J to 10 bases, leaving 18 bases not matched to a gene. The CDR3 spans 17 residues. The CDR3 nucleotides are TGTGCCAGCAGTTCAGAGCTTAGCGGGGTATTCGAGTTGGAGCAGTTCTTC. Translating gives CASSSELSGVFELEQFF.

DNA for the CDR3: TGTGCCAGCAGTAGACAGGGGGCTAGGATGAACACTGAAGCTTTCTTT. It translates to CASSRQGARMNTEAFF. This chain links TRBV2 with TRBJ1-1, with 10 nucleotides matching TRBD1. This CDR3 spans 16 amino acids. V lost 5 bases and J lost 0; bases outside the gene matches: 6. From germline, CDR1 is SNHLY and CDR2 FYNNEI.

CDR3 region: CASSYSGRVGNEQFF. The CDR3 bases are TGTGCCAGCAGTTACTCAGGCAGGGTCGGGAATGAGCAGTTCTTC. The chain is built from TRBV6-5 and TRBJ2-1; a possible D gene is TRBD1 (5 bases). The CDR3 spans 15 residues. Trimming pared 0 bases from V and 7 bases from J, leaving 13 bases between. Germline-derived CDR1 and CDR2 are MNHEY and SVGAGI.

The chain recombines TRBV6-1 with TRBJ1-2; D might be TRBD1 (5 bases). The CDR3 is 13 residues long. Germline V gene sequence: CDR1 MNHNS, CDR2 SASEGT. Trimming took 3 bases from V and 4 from J, leaving 9 bases between them. CDR3 DNA: TGTGCCAGCAGTGATGGGGGAGGCTATGGCTACACCTTC. This gives the protein CASSDGGGYGYTF.

The chain recombines TRBV6-5 with TRBJ1-2; D is perhaps TRBD1 (5 bases). Germline loops: CDR1 MNHEY, CDR2 SVGAGI. The CDR3 covers 15 residues. With 0 bases removed from V and 5 bases from J, the gap between germline ends came to 13 bases. In nucleotides, the CDR3 is TGTGCCAGCAGTTACTCGGGGGAGGGAGGATATGGCTACACCTTC. Protein sequence: CASSYSGEGGYGYTF.

This clone was seen just once. The CDR3 here is CASSLSGGGEQFF. The CDR3 DNA reads as TGTGCCAGCAGTTTATCAGGGGGCGGCGAGCAGTTCTTC. V gene TRBV12-3 or TRBV12-4 combines with J gene TRBJ2-1; TRBD1 aligns across 8 bases. V trimming: 2 bases; J trimming: 10 bases; junction bases outside the gene matches: 4. The CDR3 extends over 13 amino acids.